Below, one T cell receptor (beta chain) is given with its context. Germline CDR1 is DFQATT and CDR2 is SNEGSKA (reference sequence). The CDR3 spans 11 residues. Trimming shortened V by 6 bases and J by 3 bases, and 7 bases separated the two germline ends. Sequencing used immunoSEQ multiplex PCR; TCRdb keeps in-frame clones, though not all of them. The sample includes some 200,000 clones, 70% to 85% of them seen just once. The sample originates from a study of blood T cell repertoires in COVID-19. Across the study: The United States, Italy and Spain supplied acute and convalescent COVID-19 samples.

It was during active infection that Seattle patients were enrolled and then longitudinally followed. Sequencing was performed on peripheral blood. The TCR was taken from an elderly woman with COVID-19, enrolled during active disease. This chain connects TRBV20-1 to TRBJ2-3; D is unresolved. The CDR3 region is CSAWRTDTQYF. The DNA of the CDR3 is TGCAGTGCCTGGAGAACAGATACGCAGTATTTT.